The 21 T cell receptor beta chains listed next were all sequenced from one sample in a study of PD-L1 blockade in urothelial cancer. Time point reported: pretreatment peripheral blood. TCRdb's copy holds only in-frame clones and misses some; the assay was immunoSEQ multiplex PCR. Of about 130,000 clones in the sample, less than 85% were seen once. Sequenced material: PBMCs, taken around atezolizumab (anti-PD-L1) treatment. The receptors derive from a man aged 45 to 65 with urothelial cancer.

This clone was recorded only once. J is TRBJ1-2 and V is TRBV18; D perhaps matches TRBD1 (5 bases). V gave up 3 bases and J gave up 0 bases, with 11 bases separating them. Germline values: CDR1 KGHSH, CDR2 LQKENI. The CDR3 covers 15 residues. The CDR3: CASSPGHLANYGYTF. The CDR3 nucleotides are TGTGCCAGCTCACCTGGACACTTAGCTAACTATGGCTACACCTTC.

Only a few counts were recorded for this clone. The CDR3 coding sequence is TGTGCCAGCAGCCCTAGGACAGGGCTAGAGGAGACCCAGTACTTC. Amino acid sequence: CASSPRTGLEETQYF. The gene calls are TRBV7-3 and TRBJ2-5; the match to TRBD1 covers 8 bases. This CDR3 region has 15 residues. CDR1 SGHTA and CDR2 FQGTGA come from the germline V gene. V shed 5 bases, J shed 5 bases, and the junction held 10 bases outside the gene matches.

This chain links TRBV9 with TRBJ1-1, with D perhaps TRBD1 (5 bases). This CDR3 contains 15 residues. V gave up 0 bases and J gave up 5 bases, with 14 bases separating them. Germline V gives CDR1 SGDLS, CDR2 YYNGEE. DNA for the CDR3: TGTGCCAGCAGCGTAGTTGGGCAGGGCGTTACTGAAGCTTTCTTT. Translation gives CASSVVGQGVTEAFF.

This chain joins TRBV25-1 and TRBJ2-1; 8 bases are shared with TRBD2. The J segment lost 9 bases and the V segment lost 6 bases, leaving 13 bases of the junction unmatched. CDR3 length: 15 amino acids. Per the germline V gene, CDR1 is MGHDK and CDR2 is SYGVNS. The CDR3, as DNA: TGTGCCAGCAGACCAGCACTAGCGGCCCTCGGTGAGCAGTTCTTC. Its protein product is CASRPALAALGEQFF.

Written as DNA, the CDR3 is TGTGCCAGCAGCCCGGCGGCCCCGGGTGGCTACACCTTC. The encoded protein is CASSPAAPGGYTF. The V and J genes are TRBV5-6 and TRBJ1-2; D not certain. V was shortened by 4 bases and J by 7 bases, with 14 bases between the two germline ends. CDR1 is SGHDT and CDR2 is YYEEEE in the germline V gene. The CDR3 contains 13 residues.

The J gene is TRBJ2-5, the V gene TRBV7-9; D unclear. CDR1 and CDR2 from the germline V gene are SEHNR and FQNEAQ (reference sequence). The CDR3 length is 11 residues. Trimming left V 5 bases short and J 5 bases short, with 6 bases between. The CDR3, as DNA: TGTGCCAGCAGCCAGAGGGAGACCCAGTACTTC. Translating gives CASSQRETQYF.

This clone was seen more than once but under ten times. V and J are TRBV30 and TRBJ1-1; TRBD1 matches 8 bases. Trimming removed 3 bases from V and 6 bases from J; junction bases left unmatched: 9. This CDR3 contains 14 residues. Germline V gene data show CDR1 as GTSNPN and CDR2 as SVGIG (reference sequence). CDR3 loop: CAWSEDRDSAEAFF. Here the CDR3 DNA reads TGTGCCTGGAGCGAGGACAGGGATTCCGCTGAAGCTTTCTTT.

In the case of this clone: At the DNA level, this CDR3 is encoded by other sequences in the same sample as well. V and J are TRBV11-2 and TRBJ1-1; no clear D gene. The V gene's germline CDR1 is SGHAT and CDR2 FQNNGV. Trimming took off 1 base at V and 0 bases at J, with 6 bases between the two ends. The CDR3 contains 14 residues. The CDR3 loop is CASSLGSVNTEAFF. The CDR3 DNA reads as TGTGCCAGCAGCTTAGGTTCGGTGAACACTGAAGCTTTCTTT. Full variable domain (outside the CDR3, taken from reference TRBV11-2 and TRBJ1-1): EAGVAQSPRYKIIEKRQSVAFWCNPISGHATLYWYQQILGQGPKLLIQFQNNGVVDDSQLPKDRFSAERLKGVDSTLKIQPAKLEDSAVYLCASSLGSVNTEAFFGQGTRLTVV.

The CDR3 protein is CASRKDRGTNEKLFF. The CDR3 DNA sequence: TGTGCCAGTAGGAAGGACAGAGGAACTAATGAAAAACTGTTTTTT. The gene calls are TRBV19 and TRBJ1-4; weak D call: TRBD1 (6 bases). CDR3 length equals 15 residues. V lost 6 bases to trimming and J lost 1 base, with 12 bases between them. Germline lookup yields CDR1 LNHDA and CDR2 SQIVND (reference sequence).

V and J are TRBV19 and TRBJ2-1; the match to TRBD2 covers 7 bases. J gave up 0 bases and V 3 bases, and 8 bases lay outside the gene matches. This CDR3 contains 17 residues. The germline CDR1 and CDR2 sequences are LNHDA and SQIVND (reference sequence). The CDR3 coding sequence is TGTGCCAGTAGTATCCTGACTAGCCCGAACTCCTACAATGAGCAGTTCTTC. Translated: CASSILTSPNSYNEQFF.

The chain carries TRBV7-2 and TRBJ2-1; 7 bases are shared with TRBD2. Germline values: CDR1 SGHTA, CDR2 FQGNSA. CDR3 size: 13 residues. The J segment lost 10 bases and the V segment lost 1 base, leaving 4 bases of the junction unmatched. In DNA, the CDR3 is TGTGCCAGCAGCTTAGAGGGACTAAACGAGCAGTTCTTC. It specifies CASSLEGLNEQFF.

This rearrangement joins TRBV18 to TRBJ1-1, with D unresolved. The germline V gene encodes CDR1 KGHSH and CDR2 LQKENI. The CDR3 sequence is 13 residues long. Trimming removed 2 bases at V and 7 bases at J, with 11 bases between. The CDR3 DNA is TGTGCCAGCTCACCAGGGAGTGGAATTGAAGCTTTCTTT. This sequence encodes CASSPGSGIEAFF.

The chain couples TRBV5-6 to TRBJ1-2; no reliable D call. Germline V gene data show CDR1 as SGHDT and CDR2 as YYEEEE. Trimming cost V 1 base and J 5 bases, with 15 bases left between them. The CDR3 is 15 residues long. CDR3 coding DNA: TGTGCCAGCAGCTTGACGCGGGTGAACGGTTATGGCTACACCTTC. This translates into CASSLTRVNGYGYTF.

V gene TRBV28 combines with J gene TRBJ2-5; tentatively, D is TRBD1 (5 bases). The CDR3 consists of 14 residues. V was pared by 6 bases and J by 5 bases, with 16 bases between. CDR1 MDHEN and CDR2 SYDVKM come from the germline V gene. This CDR3 is CASSWAGISETQYF. For the CDR3, the DNA is TGTGCCAGCAGCTGGGCAGGGATTTCGGAGACCCAGTACTTC.

This sequence joins TRBV29-1 and TRBJ2-7, with D possibly TRBD2 on 5 matching bases. Trimming cost V 7 bases and J 0 bases, with 10 bases left between them. This CDR3 is 12 amino acids long. From germline, CDR1 is SQVTM and CDR2 ANQGSEA. The CDR3 bases are TGCAGCGGGACTGTAGACTCCTACGAGCAGTACTTC. Protein product: CSGTVDSYEQYF.

V and J are TRBV9 and TRBJ2-1, with 12 bases lining up with TRBD2. The CDR3 consists of 16 residues. The germline gives CDR1 SGDLS, CDR2 YYNGEE. V lost 4 bases and J lost 7; bases outside the gene matches: 9. In nucleotides, the CDR3 is TGTGCCAGCAGCTTCCGACTAGCGGGAGAAAGAAATGAGCAGTTCTTC. The encoded protein is CASSFRLAGERNEQFF.

The gene calls are TRBV25-1 and TRBJ2-1, with 9 bases fitting TRBD2. Germline V gene data show CDR1 as MGHDK and CDR2 as SYGVNS. V lost 5 bases, J lost 0 bases, and 5 bases stayed unmatched. The CDR3 is made up of 16 amino acids. This CDR3 is CASSISAGGSYNEQFF. CDR3 DNA: TGTGCCAGCAGTATTTCAGCGGGAGGCTCCTACAATGAGCAGTTCTTC. Supplemented by reference TRBV25-1 and TRBJ2-1, the full variable domain reads EADIYQTPRYLVIGTGKKITLECSQTMGHDKMYWYQQDPGMELHLIHYSYGVNSTEKGDLSSESTVSRIRTEHFPLTLESARPSHTSQYLCASSISAGGSYNEQFFGPGTRLTVL.

The V and J genes are TRBV19 and TRBJ1-2; D possibly corresponds to TRBD1 (5 bases). This CDR3 is 14 amino acids long. CDR1 is LNHDA and CDR2 is SQIVND in the germline V gene (reference sequence). V was pared by 10 bases and J by 4 bases, with 19 bases between. CDR3 sequence reads: CATQNQGGRYGYTF. CDR3 sequence (DNA): TGTGCCACGCAAAATCAGGGAGGACGCTATGGCTACACCTTC. The full variable domain, rest sourced from reference TRBV19 and TRBJ1-2, is DGGITQSPKYLFRKEGQNVTLSCEQNLNHDAMYWYRQDPGQGLRLIYYSQIVNDFQKGDIAEGYSVSREKKESFPLTVTSAQKNPTAFYLCATQNQGGRYGYTFGSGTRLTVV.

V is TRBV7-9 and J is TRBJ2-3, with D possibly TRBD2 on 5 matching bases. Between the trimmed V and J ends, which lost 7 bases and 0 bases, there was a span of 14 bases. CDR3 size: 15 residues. CDR1 SEHNR and CDR2 FQNEAQ come from the germline V gene (reference sequence). CDR3 amino acids: CASISGIWSTDTQYF. Here the CDR3 DNA reads TGTGCCAGCATCTCGGGGATATGGAGCACAGATACGCAGTATTTT.

This clone was found once. The CDR3 nucleotides read TGTGCCAGCAGCCCCGGACTAGCGGGGTCTAGCACAGATACGCAGTATTTT. Residues: CASSPGLAGSSTDTQYF. The chain is built from TRBV7-2 and TRBJ2-3; 12 bases match TRBD2. CDR3 length: 17 amino acids. The germline CDR1 and CDR2 sequences are SGHTA and FQGNSA. J was trimmed by 0 bases and V by 5 bases; bases with no gene match: 6.

This clone came up a few times. The chain carries TRBV5-4 and TRBJ2-6; 10 bases line up with TRBD1. CDR3 size: 17 residues. Germline CDR1 and CDR2: SGHNT and YYREEE (reference sequence). The ends lost 4 bases at V and 0 bases at J; junction bases unmatched: 4. CDR3 loop: CASSGGQGYSGANVLTF. As DNA, the CDR3 is TGTGCCAGCAGCGGGGGACAGGGGTACTCTGGGGCCAACGTCCTGACTTTC.